These 2 T cell receptor beta chains originate from one sample sequenced in a study of shared clonotypes between healthy human individuals. TCRdb's table, derived via immunoSEQ multiplex PCR, lists solely in-frame clones and lacks some. The sample lists 1,400,000 or so clones, about 98.5% seen once, with over 0.3% in the top ten. The material sequenced was naive CD4+ T cells sorted from blood. Subset indicated: CD45RA+ positively selected. All receptors derive from a man aged 30 to 45 in good health.

This chain connects TRBV28 to TRBJ1-5; 7 bases match TRBD1. The ends lost 5 bases at V and 2 bases at J; junction bases unmatched: 6. Germline loops: CDR1 MDHEN, CDR2 SYDVKM. The CDR3 is made up of 15 amino acids. The DNA of the CDR3 is TGTGCCAGCAGTCGGGACAGTCTGGGCAATCAGCCCCAGCATTTT. It specifies CASSRDSLGNQPQHF.

V is TRBV9 and J is TRBJ2-7, with 12 bases aligning to TRBD2. V lost 4 bases to trimming and J lost 1 base; unmatched junction nucleotides: 6. The length of the CDR3 is 16 residues. Germline V gives CDR1 SGDLS, CDR2 YYNGEE. The CDR3 sequence: CASSPRGLAGSYEQYF. The DNA of the CDR3 is TGTGCCAGCAGCCCACGGGGACTAGCGGGTTCCTACGAGCAGTACTTC.